These 7 T cell receptor beta chains were all obtained from the same sample, sequenced in a study of blood T cells in healthy people across ages. It was with a sample-barcoded 5' primer and a J-beta primer mix that a second PCR of roughly 7 to 12 cycles was run. TCRdb called the 5' RACE reads again in MiXCR, with one record for every CDR3 protein. The sample has roughly 1.4 million distinct CDR3 sequences; 55% to 75% are singletons. Material for sequencing was blood. All receptors derive from a man between 18 and 29 years old in good health.

This clonotype appeared once. The J gene is TRBJ2-2, the V gene TRBV7-6; no reliable D call. Per germline, CDR1 SGHVS and CDR2 FNYEAQ. V lost 1 base to trimming and J lost 1 base, with 10 bases between them. The CDR3 consists of 16 residues. CDR3 in amino acids: CASSLVAGRNTGELFF. Written as DNA, the CDR3 is TGTGCCAGCAGCTTAGTAGCAGGAAGGAACACCGGGGAGCTGTTTTTT.

The gene calls are TRBV15 and TRBJ2-3, with unresolved D. This CDR3 contains 13 residues. Trimming took off 3 bases at V and 2 bases at J, with 6 bases between the two ends. Per the germline V gene, CDR1 is LNHNV and CDR2 is YYDKDF (reference sequence). CDR3 region: CATSRYLTDTQYF. The CDR3 nucleotides are TGTGCCACCAGCAGGTATCTCACAGATACGCAGTATTTT.

The rearrangement links TRBV10-3 to TRBJ2-1; TRBD2 might be the D (6 bases). The CDR3 consists of 15 residues. The V end was cut by 2 bases, the J end by 2 bases, with 10 bases between. Germline lookup yields CDR1 ENHRY and CDR2 SYGVKD. CDR3 region: CAISEPERAYNEQFF. DNA of the CDR3: TGTGCCATCAGTGAGCCGGAGCGGGCCTACAATGAGCAGTTCTTC.

The chain employs TRBV6-6 and TRBJ1-5, with D possibly matching TRBD1 (5 bases). Looked up from germline, CDR1 is MNHNY and CDR2 is SVGAGI (reference sequence). Trimming took off 0 bases at V and 2 bases at J, with 11 bases between the two ends. The CDR3 has 16 amino acids. DNA for the CDR3: TGTGCCAGCAGTTACTCGCCCCCCAGGGGCAATCAGCCCCAGCATTTT. Translation: CASSYSPPRGNQPQHF.

This clonotype was counted between two and nine times. The junction and the germline gene differ at one end; a read error may be behind it. The chain combines TRBV6-5 with TRBJ2-1, with 7 bases fitting TRBD1. The CDR3 spans 16 residues. CDR1 is MNHEY and CDR2 is SVGAGI in the germline V gene. In DNA, the CDR3 is TGTGCAAGCAGTTCCCGACAGGGCTCCCCTTACAATGAGCAGTTCTTC. It codes for CASSSRQGSPYNEQFF.

There are a few counts of this clonotype. The chain joins TRBV4-3 to TRBJ2-5; 9 positions match TRBD2. This CDR3 region has 18 residues. The ends lost 2 bases at V and 5 bases at J; junction bases unmatched: 15. Germline V gene data show CDR1 as LGHNA and CDR2 as YSLEER. This CDR3 is CASSQHSSHSGGGETQYF. DNA of the CDR3: TGCGCCAGCAGCCAACACTCGTCCCATAGCGGGGGTGGCGAGACCCAGTACTTC.

This chain connects TRBV27 to TRBJ2-2; perhaps TRBD1 as D (6 bases). Deletions cut 5 bases from V and 6 bases from J, with 13 bases between. The CDR3 spans 14 residues. Germline CDR1 is MNHEY and CDR2 is SMNVEV (reference sequence). The CDR3 sequence is CASSAGTGPGELFF. As DNA, the CDR3 is TGTGCCAGCAGTGCCGGAACAGGGCCCGGGGAGCTGTTTTTT.